Listed below are T cell receptor beta chains from one sample, sequenced in a study of CD8 T cells in Susac syndrome. TCRdb re-analysed the immunoSEQ multiplex PCR reads in MiXCR, keeping a single row per CDR3 protein. The sample holds 100,000 to 150,000 distinct CDR3 sequences, around 94% seen once. The specimen was CD4+ T cells from PBMCs. The receptors originated from a human donor in good health. Each CDR3 is given with its conserved first and last residue. A D gene is named only where the DNA matches it firmly. Not all rows give a size; the values are once, few, many and, for expanded clones, a class.

>TRBJ2-6|TRBD1|-|TRBV19
TGTGCCAGTAGTGGACTTAGACAGGGCTATGGGGCCAACGTCCTGACTTTC
CASSGLRQGYGANVLTF
>TRBJ2-7|TRBD1|once|TRBV9
TGTGCCAGCAGCGGCCGACAGGGACCCTACGAGCAGTACTTC
CASSGRQGPYEQYF
>TRBJ2-7|-|-|TRBV5-6
TGTGCCAGCAGGCTCCCCCTCACTTCCGAGCAGTACTTC
CASRLPLTSEQYF
>TRBJ2-5|-|once|TRBV29-1
TGCAGCGTTGCGGCTAGCGCGACCAGGGCCCAGTACTTC
CSVAASATRAQYF
>TRBJ2-7|-|once|TRBV29-1
TGCAGCGGGGGACGCGAGCAGTACTTC
CSGGREQYF
>TRBJ1-5|-|-|TRBV2
TGTGCCAGCAGTTTGGACGGCAGCAATCAGCCCCAGCATTTT
CASSLDGSNQPQHF
>TRBJ1-1|-|-|TRBV29-1
TGCAGCGTCGCGCGCAGGGACTTGAACACTGAAGCTTTCTTT
CSVARRDLNTEAFF
>TRBJ2-7|-|once|TRBV14
TGTGCCAGCAGTACTACGCCGGGGAGCTCCGAGCAGTACTTC
CASSTTPGSSEQYF
>TRBJ1-1|-|once|TRBV29-1
TGCAGCGTTGTAAGGGGCCGGTCGAACACTGAAGCTTTCTTT
CSVVRGRSNTEAFF
>TRBJ1-1|-|-|TRBV11-2
TGTGCCAGCAGCTTGAGGCCGAGCACTGAAGCTTTCTTT
CASSLRPSTEAFF
>TRBJ1-2|-|-|TRBV18
TGTGCCAGCTCACCGCGGGGCGGTCCTCAGGGCTACACCTTC
CASSPRGGPQGYTF
>TRBJ1-1|-|-|TRBV5-1
TGCGCCAGCAGCTTGTTCGGCAGTGAAGCTTTCTTT
CASSLFGSEAFF
>TRBJ2-5|-|-|TRBV20-1
TGCAGTGCTAGAGGTTACGACGGGGAGACCCAGTACTTC
CSARGYDGETQYF
>TRBJ2-1|TRBD2|-|TRBV27
TGTGCCAGCAAGCGGACTAGCGTAAATGAGCAGTTCTTC
CASKRTSVNEQFF
>TRBJ2-3|-|-|TRBV20-1
TGCAGTGCTTTCTCGCCAGATACGCAGTATTTT
CSAFSPDTQYF
>TRBJ2-7|-|-|TRBV25-1
TGTGCCAGCACCAGTTCCTACGAGCAGTACTTC
CASTSSYEQYF
>TRBJ2-5|TRBD2|-|TRBV15
TGTGCCACCAGCAGCCTACTAGCGGGAGGCGGGGAGACCCAGTACTTC
CATSSLLAGGGETQYF
>TRBJ2-5|TRBD2|-|TRBV6-2/TRBV6-3
TGTGCCAGCAGTTACAGGCTAGCGGGAGGGCCAGTCGTAGAGACCCAGTACTTC
CASSYRLAGGPVVETQYF
>TRBJ1-1|TRBD1|-|TRBV6-1
TGTGCCAGTGACAGGGGCCTCATGAACACTGAAGCTTTCTTT
CASDRGLMNTEAFF
>TRBJ1-2|TRBD1|-|TRBV13
TGTGCCAGCAGCTTAACCCCTGATATGCAGGGGGCGGTTGGCTACACCTTC
CASSLTPDMQGAVGYTF
>TRBJ2-1|TRBD2|once|TRBV12-3/TRBV12-4
TGTGCCACGATGACTAGCGGGAGCTACAATGAGCAGTTCTTC
CATMTSGSYNEQFF
>TRBJ2-2|-|once|TRBV18
TGTGCCAGCTCACCATGGGATAGCGGTACGAACACCGGGGAGCTGTTTTTT
CASSPWDSGTNTGELFF
>TRBJ2-5|-|once|TRBV29-1
TGCAGCAGTGGGGAGACCCAGTACTTC
CSSGETQYF
>TRBJ2-3|TRBD1|-|TRBV5-1
TGCGCCAGCAGCCCCGGGCAGGGGGCGATCCATACGCAGTATTTT
CASSPGQGAIHTQYF